This TCR beta chain comes out of a study of blood T cell repertoires in COVID-19. Overall study context: Samples taken during acute and convalescent COVID-19 were collected in the United States, Italy and Spain. Sample material is recorded as cDNA or gDNA derived from T cells, B-cell-depleted T cells, or PBMCs.

How the authors handled the data: Reference gene primers were amplified, and this amplification served to estimate nucleated cell counts. TCRdb's table, derived via immunoSEQ multiplex PCR, lists solely in-frame clones and lacks some. That table is the source of V, J and clone size, and D and trimming were worked out from the DNA. This sample has 150,000 to 200,000 clones; about nine tenths occur once, and the top ten carry 2% to 3%. Trimming removed 5 bases from V and 4 bases from J, with 14 bases in between. Germline V gene lookup returns CDR1 SGHDN and CDR2 FVKESK. The CDR3 totals 14 residues. V gene TRBV14 combines with J gene TRBJ1-2; D is possibly TRBD1 (6 bases). The receptor was isolated from a man aged 18 to 30 with acute or convalescent COVID-19. The material sequenced was peripheral blood. The DNA for the CDR3 is TGTGCCAGCAGCACCCGAGGGGGTTTCTATGGCTACACCTTC. It codes for CASSTRGGFYGYTF. Supplemented by reference TRBV14 and TRBJ1-2, the full variable domain reads EAGVTQFPSHSVIEKGQTVTLRCDPISGHDNLYWYRRVMGKEIKFLLHFVKESKQDESGMPNNRFLAERTGGTYSTLKVQPAELEDSGVYFCASSTRGGFYGYTFGSGTRLTVV.